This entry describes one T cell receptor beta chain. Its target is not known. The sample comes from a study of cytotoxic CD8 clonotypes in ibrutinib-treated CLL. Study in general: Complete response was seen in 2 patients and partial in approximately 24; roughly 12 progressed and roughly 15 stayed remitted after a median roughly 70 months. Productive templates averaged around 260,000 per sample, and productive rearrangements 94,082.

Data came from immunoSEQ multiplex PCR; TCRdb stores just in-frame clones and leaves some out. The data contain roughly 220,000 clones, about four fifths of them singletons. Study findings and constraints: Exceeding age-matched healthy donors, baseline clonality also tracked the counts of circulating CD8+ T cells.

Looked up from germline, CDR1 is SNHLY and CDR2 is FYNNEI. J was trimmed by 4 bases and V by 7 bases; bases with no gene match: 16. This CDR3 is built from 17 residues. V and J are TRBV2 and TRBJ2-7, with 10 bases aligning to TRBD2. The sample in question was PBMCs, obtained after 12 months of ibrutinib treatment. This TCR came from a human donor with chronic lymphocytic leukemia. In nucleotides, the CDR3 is TGTGCCAGCATCCCGTCCCCGACTAGCGGGCCTAGATACGAGCAGTACTTC. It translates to CASIPSPTSGPRYEQYF.